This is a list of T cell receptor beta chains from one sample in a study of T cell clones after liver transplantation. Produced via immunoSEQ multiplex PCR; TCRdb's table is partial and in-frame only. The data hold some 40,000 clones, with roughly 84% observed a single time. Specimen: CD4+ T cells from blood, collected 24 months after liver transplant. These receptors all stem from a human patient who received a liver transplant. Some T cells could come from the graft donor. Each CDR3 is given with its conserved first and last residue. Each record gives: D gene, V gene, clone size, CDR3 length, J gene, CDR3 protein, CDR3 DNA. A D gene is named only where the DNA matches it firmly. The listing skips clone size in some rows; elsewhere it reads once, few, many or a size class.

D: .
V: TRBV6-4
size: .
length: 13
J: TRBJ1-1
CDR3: CASSVGPNTEAFF
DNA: TGTGCCAGCAGTGTAGGGCCGAACACTGAAGCTTTCTTT

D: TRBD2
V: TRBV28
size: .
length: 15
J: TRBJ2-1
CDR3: CASTDGGAGNNEQFF
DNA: TGTGCCAGCACCGACGGGGGGGCCGGGAACAATGAGCAGTTCTTC

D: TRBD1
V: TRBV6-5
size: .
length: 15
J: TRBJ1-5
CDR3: CASSRTGDANQPQHF
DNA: TGTGCCAGCAGTAGGACAGGGGATGCCAATCAGCCCCAGCATTTT

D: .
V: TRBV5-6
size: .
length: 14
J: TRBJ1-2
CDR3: CASSFKGETYGYTF
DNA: TGTGCCAGCAGCTTTAAAGGGGAGACCTATGGCTACACCTTC

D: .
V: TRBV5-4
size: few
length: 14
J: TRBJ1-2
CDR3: CASKGDTRSYGYTF
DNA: TGTGCCAGCAAGGGGGACACAAGAAGCTATGGCTACACCTTC

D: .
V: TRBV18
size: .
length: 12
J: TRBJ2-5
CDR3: CASSSYQETQYF
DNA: TGTGCCAGCTCATCGTACCAAGAGACCCAGTACTTC

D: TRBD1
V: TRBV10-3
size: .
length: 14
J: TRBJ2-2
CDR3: CASWGQADTGELFF
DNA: TGTGCCAGCTGGGGACAGGCGGACACCGGGGAGCTGTTTTTT

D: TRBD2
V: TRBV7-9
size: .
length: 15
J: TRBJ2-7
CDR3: CASLKPGLETYEQYF
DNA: TGTGCCAGCCTAAAACCGGGACTAGAGACCTACGAGCAGTACTTC

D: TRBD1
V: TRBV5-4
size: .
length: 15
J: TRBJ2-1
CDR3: CASSRLGTGPNEQFF
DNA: TGTGCCAGCAGCCGCCTCGGGACAGGGCCAAATGAGCAGTTCTTC

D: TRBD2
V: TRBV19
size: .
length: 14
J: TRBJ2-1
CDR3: CASSRLAGGSEQFF
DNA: TGTGCCAGTAGTAGGCTAGCGGGAGGGAGTGAGCAGTTCTTC

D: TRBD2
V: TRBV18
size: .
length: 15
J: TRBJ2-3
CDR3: CASSPLGSGTDTQYF
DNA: TGTGCCAGCTCACCACTGGGTAGCGGGACAGATACGCAGTATTTT

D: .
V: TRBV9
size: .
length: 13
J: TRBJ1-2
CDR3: CASSAVGGYGYTF
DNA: TGTGCCAGCAGCGCCGTAGGGGGGTATGGCTACACCTTC

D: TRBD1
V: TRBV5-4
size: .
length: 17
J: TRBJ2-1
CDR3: CASSSKAGTGGYNEQFF
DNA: TGTGCCAGCAGCTCGAAAGCAGGGACAGGGGGATACAATGAGCAGTTCTTC

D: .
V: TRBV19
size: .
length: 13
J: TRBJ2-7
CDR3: CASSIERGYEQYF
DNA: TGTGCCAGTAGTATAGAGCGGGGCTACGAGCAGTACTTC

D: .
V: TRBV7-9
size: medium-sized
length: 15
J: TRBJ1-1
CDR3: CASSRQLPQGTEAFF
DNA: TGTGCCAGCAGTCGACAGCTTCCGCAGGGCACTGAAGCTTTCTTT

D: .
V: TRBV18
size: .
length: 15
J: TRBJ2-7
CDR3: CASSPQVGNGGEQYF
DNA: TGTGCCAGCTCACCACAAGTAGGGAATGGGGGCGAGCAGTACTTC

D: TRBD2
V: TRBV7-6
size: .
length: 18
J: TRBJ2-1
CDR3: CASSLEAPGLAAGNEQFF
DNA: TGTGCCAGCAGCTTAGAGGCCCCGGGACTAGCGGCCGGGAATGAGCAGTTCTTC

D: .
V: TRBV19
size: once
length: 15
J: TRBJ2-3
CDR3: CASSMGQRVTDTQYF
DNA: TGTGCCAGTAGTATGGGCCAGCGGGTCACAGATACGCAGTATTTT

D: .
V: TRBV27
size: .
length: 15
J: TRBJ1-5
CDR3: CASSFRVGSNQPQHF
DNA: TGTGCCAGCAGTTTTAGGGTTGGGAGCAATCAGCCCCAGCATTTT

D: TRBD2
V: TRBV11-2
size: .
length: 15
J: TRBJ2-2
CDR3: CASSFSGGPTGELFF
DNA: TGTGCCAGCAGCTTTAGCGGGGGGCCCACCGGGGAGCTGTTTTTT

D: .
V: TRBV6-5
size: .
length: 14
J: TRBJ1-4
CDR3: CASSYGAIGEKLFF
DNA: TGTGCCAGCAGTTACGGTGCCATCGGCGAAAAACTGTTTTTT

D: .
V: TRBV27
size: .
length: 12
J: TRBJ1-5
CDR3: CASSNSNQPQHF
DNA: TGTGCCAGCAGCAATAGCAATCAGCCCCAGCATTTT

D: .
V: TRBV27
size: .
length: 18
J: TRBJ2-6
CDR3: CASSFWIGQGPGANVLTF
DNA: TGTGCCAGCAGTTTCTGGATCGGTCAGGGCCCTGGGGCCAACGTCCTGACTTTC

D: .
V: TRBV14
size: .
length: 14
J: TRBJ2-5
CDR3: CASSYSGTRETQYF
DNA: TGTGCCAGCAGTTATTCCGGGACCAGGGAGACCCAGTACTTC

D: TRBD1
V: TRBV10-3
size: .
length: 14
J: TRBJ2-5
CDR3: CAISPGTGRETQYF
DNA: TGTGCCATCAGTCCGGGGACAGGGAGAGAGACCCAGTACTTC

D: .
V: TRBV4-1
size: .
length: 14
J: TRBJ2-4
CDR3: CASSPWVYTGIQYF
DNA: TGCGCCAGCAGTCCTTGGGTTTATACGGGCATTCAGTACTTC

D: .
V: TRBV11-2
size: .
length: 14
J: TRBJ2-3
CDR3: CASSRDPGTDTQYF
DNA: TGTGCCAGCAGCCGGGACCCAGGAACAGATACGCAGTATTTT

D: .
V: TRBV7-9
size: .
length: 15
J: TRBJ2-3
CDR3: CASSPRGARTDTQYF
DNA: TGTGCCAGCAGCCCCCGGGGGGCCCGGACAGATACGCAGTATTTT

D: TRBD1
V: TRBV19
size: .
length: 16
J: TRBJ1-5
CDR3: CASSIKGTGNGQPQHF
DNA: TGTGCCAGTAGTATAAAAGGGACAGGGAACGGACAGCCCCAGCATTTT

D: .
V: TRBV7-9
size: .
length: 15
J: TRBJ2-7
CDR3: CASSLGTSYRDEQYF
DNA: TGTGCCAGCAGCCTGGGGACATCCTACAGGGACGAGCAGTACTTC

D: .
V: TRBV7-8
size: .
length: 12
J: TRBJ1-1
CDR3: CASSPYASEAFF
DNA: TGTGCCAGCAGCCCTTACGCTTCTGAAGCTTTCTTT

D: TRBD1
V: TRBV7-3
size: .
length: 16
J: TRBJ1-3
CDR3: CASSLFGQGFGNTIYF
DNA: TGTGCCAGCAGCTTATTCGGACAGGGTTTTGGAAACACCATATATTTT

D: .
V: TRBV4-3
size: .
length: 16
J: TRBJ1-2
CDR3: CASSQESVRSNYGYTF
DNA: TGCGCCAGCAGCCAAGAGAGCGTCCGGTCTAACTATGGCTACACCTTC

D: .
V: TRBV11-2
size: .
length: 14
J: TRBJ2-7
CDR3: CASSRGRGSYEQYF
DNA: TGTGCCAGCAGCCGGGGGCGGGGTTCCTACGAGCAGTACTTC

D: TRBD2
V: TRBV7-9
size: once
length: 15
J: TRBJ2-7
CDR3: CASSPRGGSSYEQYF
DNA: TGTGCCAGCAGCCCCCGCGGGGGTAGCTCCTACGAGCAGTACTTC

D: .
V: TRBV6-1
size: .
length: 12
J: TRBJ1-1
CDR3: CASRSMNTEAFF
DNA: TGTGCCAGTCGTTCCATGAACACTGAAGCTTTCTTT

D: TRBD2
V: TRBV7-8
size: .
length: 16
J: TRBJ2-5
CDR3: CASSGGLAGTQETQYF
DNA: TGTGCCAGCAGCGGGGGACTAGCGGGGACCCAAGAGACCCAGTACTTC

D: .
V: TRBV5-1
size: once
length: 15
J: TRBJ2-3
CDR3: CASSLDSGKTDTQYF
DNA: TGCGCCAGCAGCTTGGATAGCGGCAAGACAGATACGCAGTATTTT

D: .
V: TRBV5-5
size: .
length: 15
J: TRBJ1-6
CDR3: CASSFEGIDNSPLHF
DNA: TGTGCCAGCAGCTTTGAGGGAATCGATAATTCACCCCTCCACTTT

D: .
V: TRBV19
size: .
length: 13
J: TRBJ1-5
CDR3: CASSTGNNQPQHF
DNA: TGTGCCAGTAGTACGGGCAACAATCAGCCCCAGCATTTT

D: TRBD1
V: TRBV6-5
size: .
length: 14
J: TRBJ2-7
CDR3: CASSPRTGPYEQYF
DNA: TGTGCCAGCAGTCCCCGGACAGGGCCCTACGAGCAGTACTTC

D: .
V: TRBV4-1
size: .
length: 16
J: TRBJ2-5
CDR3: CASSQEGTRSQETQYF
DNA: TGCGCCAGCAGCCAAGAAGGGACAAGGTCCCAAGAGACCCAGTACTTC